This T cell receptor (beta chain) stems from a study of blood T cell repertoires in COVID-19. At the level of the study: From the United States, Italy and Spain came samples of acute and convalescent COVID-19. Sample material is recorded as cDNA or gDNA derived from T cells, B-cell-depleted T cells, or PBMCs.

In the source study's methods: The authors estimated nucleated cell counts from reference gene primer amplification. Sequencing used immunoSEQ multiplex PCR; TCRdb keeps in-frame clones, though not all of them. V, J and clone size are those of that table, while D and trimming were read from the DNA. Of approximately 31,000 clones listed, over 75% were seen once; the top ten hold over 7.5%. The CDR3 loop spans 15 amino acids. Trimming removed 5 bases from V and 0 bases from J; junction bases left unmatched: 4. CDR1 and CDR2 (germline): SGHVS, FQNEAQ. This sequence originates from a man older than 75 with active COVID-19. V gene TRBV7-8 combines with J gene TRBJ1-2; 9 bases agree with TRBD1. Sequenced: peripheral blood. CDR3 residues: CASSARDRANYGYTF. CDR3 nucleotides: TGTGCCAGCAGCGCCCGGGACAGGGCTAACTATGGCTACACCTTC.